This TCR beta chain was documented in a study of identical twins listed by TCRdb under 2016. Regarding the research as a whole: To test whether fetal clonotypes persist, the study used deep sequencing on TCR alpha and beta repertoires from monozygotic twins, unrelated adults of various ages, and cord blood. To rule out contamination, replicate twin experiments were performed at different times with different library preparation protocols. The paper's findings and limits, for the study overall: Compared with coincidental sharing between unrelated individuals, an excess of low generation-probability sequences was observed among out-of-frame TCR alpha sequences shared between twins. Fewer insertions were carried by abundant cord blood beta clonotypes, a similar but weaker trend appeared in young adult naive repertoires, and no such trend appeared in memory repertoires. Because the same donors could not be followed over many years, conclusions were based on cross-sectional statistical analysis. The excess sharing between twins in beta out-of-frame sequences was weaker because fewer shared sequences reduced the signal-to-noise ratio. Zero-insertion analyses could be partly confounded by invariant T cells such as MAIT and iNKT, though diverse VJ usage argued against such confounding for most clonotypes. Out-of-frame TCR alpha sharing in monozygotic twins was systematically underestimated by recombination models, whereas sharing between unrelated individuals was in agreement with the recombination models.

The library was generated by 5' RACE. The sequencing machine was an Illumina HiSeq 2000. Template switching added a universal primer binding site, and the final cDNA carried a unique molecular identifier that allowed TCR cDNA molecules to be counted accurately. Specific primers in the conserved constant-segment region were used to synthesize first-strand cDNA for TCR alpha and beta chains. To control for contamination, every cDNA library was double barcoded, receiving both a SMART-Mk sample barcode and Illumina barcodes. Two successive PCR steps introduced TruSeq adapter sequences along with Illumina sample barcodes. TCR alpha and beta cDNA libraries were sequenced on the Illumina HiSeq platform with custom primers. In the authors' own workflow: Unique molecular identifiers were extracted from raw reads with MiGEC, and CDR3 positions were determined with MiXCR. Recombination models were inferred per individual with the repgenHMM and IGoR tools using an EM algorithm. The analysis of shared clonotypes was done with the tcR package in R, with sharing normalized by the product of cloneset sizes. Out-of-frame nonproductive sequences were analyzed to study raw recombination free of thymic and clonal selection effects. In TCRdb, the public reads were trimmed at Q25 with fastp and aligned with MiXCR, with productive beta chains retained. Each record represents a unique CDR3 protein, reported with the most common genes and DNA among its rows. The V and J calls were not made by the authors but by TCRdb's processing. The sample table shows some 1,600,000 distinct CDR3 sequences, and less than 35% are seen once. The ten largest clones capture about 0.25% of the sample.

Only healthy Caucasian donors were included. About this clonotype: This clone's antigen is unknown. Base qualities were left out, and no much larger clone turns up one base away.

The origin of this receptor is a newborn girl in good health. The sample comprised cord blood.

The sequence in DNA is TGCAGTGCTCTTAGCGGGAGGGCGTCAGAGACCCAGTACTTC. It codes for CSALSGRASETQYF. The V and J genes are TRBV20-1 and TRBJ2-5, with 11 bases in between that match TRBD2. V lost 5 bases and J lost 4 bases, and the count of bases not matched to a germline gene is 6. The CDR3 measures 14 amino acids from cysteine to phenylalanine. CDR3 DNA is the only sequence kept; it has 42 bases, read in frame from the first base. From a lookup of the germline V gene (reference sequence), CDR1 and CDR2 are DFQATT and SNEGSKA.